This is a list of T cell receptor beta chains from one sample in a study of response to subunit inactivated influenza vaccine. TCRdb fed the RT-PCR reads into MiXCR, producing one record per CDR3 protein. The sample has fewer than 800,000 distinct CDR3 sequences, less than 20% seen once. The sample consisted of PBMCs from blood, taken roughly 13 days after vaccination. The receptors come from a man aged 50-59 years who received an inactivated influenza vaccine. The CDR3 runs from the conserved cysteine through the conserved F or W. A D gene is named only where the DNA matches it firmly. Rows may omit the clone size; those that give it use once, few, many or a size class.

NA TRBJ2-7 NA 14 TRBV3-1 CASSRGGGPYEQYF TGTGCCAGCAGCCGTGGCGGGGGCCCCTACGAGCAGTACTTC
NA TRBJ2-4 NA 15 TRBV5-1 CASSRGPTAKNIQYF TGCGCCAGCAGTAGAGGCCCGACCGCCAAAAACATTCAGTACTTC
few TRBJ2-7 TRBD2 14 TRBV13 CASRLAGVSYEQYF TGTGCCAGCCGGCTAGCGGGAGTATCCTACGAGCAGTACTTC
NA TRBJ2-3 TRBD1 16 TRBV2 CASKGRQGPYTDTQYF TGTGCCAGCAAAGGGAGACAGGGCCCATACACAGATACGCAGTATTTT
NA TRBJ2-5 NA 14 TRBV15 CATSRDYTRETQYF TGTGCCACCAGCAGAGATTATACCCGAGAGACCCAGTACTTC
few TRBJ1-2 NA 14 TRBV7-9 CASSSGPALGGYTF TGTGCCAGCAGCTCGGGACCGGCCTTGGGAGGCTACACCTTC
few TRBJ2-3 TRBD2 15 TRBV7-2 CASTRRLASTDTQYF TGTGCCAGCACCCGACGACTAGCGAGCACAGATACGCAGTATTTT
NA TRBJ2-7 NA 13 TRBV11-1 CASSPRPWYEQYF TGTGCCAGCAGCCCCCGTCCGTGGTACGAGCAGTACTTC
NA TRBJ1-6 TRBD1 16 TRBV10-3 CAISARGPSYNSPLHF TGTGCCATCAGTGCTAGGGGGCCCTCCTATAATTCACCCCTCCACTTT
NA TRBJ1-6 NA 13 TRBV7-8 CAGAGAYNSPLHF TGTGCCGGGGCAGGGGCCTATAATTCACCCCTCCACTTT